The following is a T cell receptor (beta chain) sequence with its context. It has no known antigen specificity. No quality values exist for individual bases; no much larger clone is one base distant. Libraries were built with RT-PCR. Sequencing was performed on an Illumina HiSeq 2500. TCRdb took the public reads, trimmed them with fastp at Q25, ran MiXCR for clone calling and kept in-frame beta chains. Records with the same CDR3 protein are collapsed into one entry carrying the most frequent genes and DNA. The sample records 490,000 or so distinct CDR3 sequences, 7.6% of which are singletons. The top ten clonotypes cover roughly 13% of the sample. CDR1 and CDR2, per the germline V gene (reference sequence), are SGHNT and YYREEE. The CDR3 spans 13 residues, from the cysteine through the phenylalanine. Of all the DNA, just the CDR3 is kept, 39 bases in frame from base 1. V is shortened by 6 bases, J by 2 bases, and the region joining them spans 11 bases.

This entry comes from a study of response to subunit inactivated influenza vaccine (dated 2018 in TCRdb). General notes on the study: Deep quantitative profiling of the T cell receptor repertoire was used in the study to follow responses to a trivalent subunit inactivated influenza vaccine.

What the authors observed across the whole study: The authors proposed that each seasonal influenza vaccination may bring in only a limited number of new T cells.

This clonotype was obtained from a man aged 50 to 69 who received an inactivated influenza vaccine. Donor details come from another sample of the same person, matched by shared clones. The sample consisted of PBMCs from blood, taken less than 30 months after vaccination. Rearrangement joined TRBV5-4 to TRBJ1-1, with the identity of the D gene unclear. The CDR3 corresponds to CASTPGLNTEAFF. The bases are TGTGCCAGCACCCCAGGACTTAACACTGAAGCTTTCTTT.